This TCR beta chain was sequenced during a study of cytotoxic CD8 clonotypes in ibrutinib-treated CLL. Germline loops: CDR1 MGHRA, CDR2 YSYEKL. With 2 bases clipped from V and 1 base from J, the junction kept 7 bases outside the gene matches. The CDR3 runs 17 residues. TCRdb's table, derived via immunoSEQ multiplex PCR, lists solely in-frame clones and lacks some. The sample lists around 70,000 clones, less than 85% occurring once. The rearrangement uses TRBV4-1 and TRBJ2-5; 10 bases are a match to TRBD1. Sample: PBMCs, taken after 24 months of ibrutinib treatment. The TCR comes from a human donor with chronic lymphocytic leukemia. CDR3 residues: CASSQIGDRGIQETQYF. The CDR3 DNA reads TGCGCCAGCAGCCAAATCGGGGACAGGGGAATCCAAGAGACCCAGTACTTC.